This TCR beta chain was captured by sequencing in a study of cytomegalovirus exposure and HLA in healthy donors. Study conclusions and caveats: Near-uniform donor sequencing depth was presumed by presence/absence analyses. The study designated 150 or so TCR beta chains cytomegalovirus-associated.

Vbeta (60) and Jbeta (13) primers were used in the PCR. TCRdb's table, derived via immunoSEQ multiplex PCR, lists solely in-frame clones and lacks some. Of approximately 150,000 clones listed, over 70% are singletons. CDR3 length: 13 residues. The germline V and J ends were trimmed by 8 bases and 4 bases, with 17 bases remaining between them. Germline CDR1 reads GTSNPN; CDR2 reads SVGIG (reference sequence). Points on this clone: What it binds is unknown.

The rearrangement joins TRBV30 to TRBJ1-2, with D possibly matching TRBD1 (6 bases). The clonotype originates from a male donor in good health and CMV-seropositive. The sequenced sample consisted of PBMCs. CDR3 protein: CAALRQVLYGYTF. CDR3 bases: TGTGCCGCCCTCCGACAGGTCCTCTATGGCTACACCTTC.